This T cell receptor beta chain was identified during a study of technical replicates of blood from several donors. The CDR3 contains 16 residues. CDR1 is SGHDN and CDR2 is FVKESK in the germline V gene. The V segment lost 3 bases and the J segment 5 bases; nucleotides outside the gene matches: 8. Generated by immunoSEQ multiplex PCR, the TCRdb table keeps only in-frame clones and is missing some. The table lists 50,000 to 70,000 clones, 86% of them singletons. The sample taken for sequencing was PBMCs. The sequence was obtained from a human donor in good health. Some clones in this sample may be carry-over from other donors' samples. The chain employs TRBV14 and TRBJ2-1; 9 nucleotides line up with TRBD2. The CDR3 bases are TGTGCCAGCAGCCATCTGAGACTAGCGGACAACAATGAGCAGTTCTTC. Translation gives CASSHLRLADNNEQFF. Full variable domain (rest looked up from reference TRBV14 and TRBJ2-1): EAGVTQFPSHSVIEKGQTVTLRCDPISGHDNLYWYRRVMGKEIKFLLHFVKESKQDESGMPNNRFLAERTGGTYSTLKVQPAELEDSGVYFCASSHLRLADNNEQFFGPGTRLTVL.